One and the same sample provided the 14 T cell receptor beta chains below, sequenced in a study of CD8+ T cells in alopecia areata. Treatment specified: oral pan-JAK inhibitor, 5-10 mg twice daily. Sequencing relied on a cDNA template that was reverse transcribed from extracted RNA. Sequenced by immunoSEQ multiplex PCR; TCRdb stores in-frame clones only, minus some. The data contain fewer than 250,000 clones, about two fifths of them singletons. Sequenced here: CD4+ T cells sorted from blood, sampled between weeks 30 and 35, from a patient treated with tofacitinib. These receptors originate from a human donor with alopecia areata.

The chain is built from TRBV25-1 and TRBJ1-5; 8 bases are a match to TRBD1. Germline V lookup: CDR1 MGHDK, CDR2 SYGVNS. This CDR3 is 15 amino acids long. Trimming took 1 base from V and 7 from J; bases not matched to a gene: 6. CDR3 sequence: CASSESGQGWQPQHF. The CDR3 DNA reads TGTGCCAGCAGTGAATCCGGACAGGGCTGGCAGCCCCAGCATTTT.

This chain joins TRBV18 and TRBJ2-6; the D call may be TRBD1 or TRBD2 (5 bases each). The CDR3 runs 16 residues. The V end lost 6 bases, the J end lost 4 bases, and 16 bases lay between the germline ends. In germline, CDR1 is KGHSH, CDR2 LQKENI. The CDR3 protein is CASSLSSGRGANVLTF. The CDR3, as DNA: TGTGCCAGCTCCCTCAGTTCAGGGAGAGGGGCCAACGTCCTGACTTTC.

V usage is TRBV2 and J usage is TRBJ2-3; 8 nucleotides agree with TRBD2. The CDR3 contains 15 residues. J gave up 5 bases and V 1 base, and 5 bases lay outside the gene matches. CDR1 and CDR2 (germline): SNHLY, FYNNEI. The chain's CDR3 is CASSEGREAIDTQYF. The DNA of the CDR3 is TGTGCCAGCAGTGAAGGGCGGGAGGCGATAGATACGCAGTATTTT.

The V call is TRBV6-5, the J call TRBJ2-7, with D unclear. CDR3 size: 13 residues. The germline CDR1 and CDR2 sequences are MNHEY and SVGAGI. The V end lost 2 bases, the J end lost 2 bases, and 7 bases lay between the germline ends. CDR3 coding DNA: TGTGCCAGCAGTTACGAGAGAACCTACGAGCAGTACTTC. Translation: CASSYERTYEQYF.

A remark on this clone: The same CDR3 can be traced to other DNA sequences in this sample. This chain links TRBV15 with TRBJ2-5; D remains ambiguous. The V gene lost 1 base and the J gene lost 1 base, with 1 base spanning the gap. The CDR3 consists of 12 residues. In germline, CDR1 is LNHNV, CDR2 YYDKDF (reference sequence). The CDR3 DNA is TGTGCCACCAGCAGAGCCCAAGAGACCCAGTACTTC. Amino acids: CATSRAQETQYF.

V gene TRBV11-2 combines with J gene TRBJ2-7; 7 bases map to TRBD1. The trim removed 5 bases at V and 4 bases at J, leaving 8 bases unmatched. Germline V CDR1 and CDR2: SGHAT, FQNNGV. The CDR3 has 14 amino acids. The CDR3: CASSDGQVRYEQYF. CDR3 coding DNA: TGTGCCAGCAGCGACGGACAGGTTCGGTACGAGCAGTACTTC. Supplemented by reference TRBV11-2 and TRBJ2-7, the full variable domain reads EAGVAQSPRYKIIEKRQSVAFWCNPISGHATLYWYQQILGQGPKLLIQFQNNGVVDDSQLPKDRFSAERLKGVDSTLKIQPAKLEDSAVYLCASSDGQVRYEQYFGPGTRLTVT.

The CDR3 here is CASRLDGQRLGTEAFF. Here the CDR3 DNA reads TGTGCCAGCAGGTTGGACGGGCAGAGGTTAGGAACTGAAGCTTTCTTT. The gene calls are TRBV2 and TRBJ1-1, with no clear D. The CDR3 consists of 16 residues. Trimming cost V 6 bases and J 5 bases, with 22 bases left between them. Germline assignment: CDR1 SNHLY and CDR2 FYNNEI.

There are a few counts of this clone. The chain uses TRBV18 and TRBJ1-1, with 10 bases matching TRBD1. Germline CDR1 KGHSH, CDR2 LQKENI. There are 14 residues in the CDR3. J lost 5 bases, V lost 4 bases, and 4 bases had no gene match. The CDR3 DNA follows: TGTGCCAGCTCACTGGGACAGGGGATGACTGAAGCTTTCTTT. Translating it yields CASSLGQGMTEAFF.

DNA for the CDR3: TGCAGCGTTGTTCAGGGAGGGGGCGCGGGAAACATTCAGTACTTC. It specifies CSVVQGGGAGNIQYF. The chain joins TRBV29-1 to TRBJ2-4, with D perhaps given as TRBD1 or TRBD2 (7 bases each). The V gene lost 4 bases and the J gene lost 6 bases, with 19 bases spanning the gap. From germline, CDR1 is SQVTM and CDR2 ANQGSEA. The CDR3 has 15 amino acids.

V gene TRBV2 combines with J gene TRBJ1-6; D gene uncertain. The germline gives CDR1 SNHLY, CDR2 FYNNEI. This CDR3 comprises 15 residues. V lost 1 base, J lost 11 bases, and 15 bases lay in between. CDR3 DNA: TGTGCCAGCAGTGAAGTACAGAGTTCCCTAACACCCCTCCACTTT. Protein: CASSEVQSSLTPLHF.

This clone was recorded at least ten times. The rearrangement joins TRBV6-5 to TRBJ1-5; maybe TRBD1 (6 bases). Germline CDR1 MNHEY, CDR2 SVGAGI. Trimming took 7 bases from V and 3 from J, leaving 10 bases between them. CDR3 length: 13 amino acids. CDR3 sequence: CASKTGYNQPQHF. CDR3 nucleotide sequence: TGTGCCAGCAAGACAGGCTACAATCAGCCCCAGCATTTT.

The J gene is TRBJ1-2, the V gene TRBV7-9; the match to TRBD1 covers 9 bases. The CDR3 covers 14 residues. The V gene end was trimmed by 1 base and the J gene end by 4 bases; junction bases not matched to a gene: 1. Per germline, CDR1 SEHNR and CDR2 FQNEAQ (reference sequence). The CDR3 here is CASSLGDRVYGYTF. In DNA, the CDR3 is TGTGCCAGCAGCTTAGGGGACAGGGTCTATGGCTACACCTTC.

The chain joins TRBV7-3 to TRBJ2-5, with D possibly matching TRBD1 (5 bases). CDR1 is SGHTA, CDR2 FQGTGA, per germline. Trimming shortened V by 1 base and J by 3 bases, and 15 bases separated the two germline ends. The CDR3 extends over 16 amino acids. DNA for the CDR3: TGTGCCAGCAGCTTAATGGGTAGGCAGGGTAAAGAGACCCAGTACTTC. Translating it yields CASSLMGRQGKETQYF.

The chain employs TRBV5-1 and TRBJ2-7; TRBD1 aligns across 7 bases. After removal of 2 bases from V and 1 base from J, the junction contained 6 bases not matched to a gene. The CDR3 covers 15 residues. The germline gives CDR1 SGHRS, CDR2 YFSETQ. The CDR3 sequence is CASSFTGTASYEQYF. In DNA form, the CDR3 reads TGCGCCAGCAGCTTTACCGGGACAGCATCCTACGAGCAGTACTTC.